Given below is one T cell receptor (beta chain) in context. Its target is unknown. This sample is drawn from a study of shared clonotypes between healthy human individuals. Naivety among CD8 cells was defined by CD45RO negativity and positive CCR7 selection, thereby excluding terminally differentiated effector memory CD45RA+ cells. Whole-study findings and limits: Clonotype sharing among donors was thought likely to change with sequencing depth.

Authors' methods: ImmunoSEQ only sent back junction sequences with no quality scores, so filtering was done differently. Some clones are missing from TCRdb's copy, which holds only in-frame ones; the method was immunoSEQ multiplex PCR. Clone size and the V and J calls come from that table; the DNA yielded D and trimming. The sample contains about 800,000 clones, roughly 96% of which appear only once. Unmatched junction bases numbered 9, after V lost 1 base and J lost 5 bases. The CDR3 contains 16 residues. Germline V gene sequence: CDR1 SGHVS, CDR2 FNYEAQ. The receptor's source is a man under 40 in good health. The rearrangement uses TRBV7-6 and TRBJ2-5, with TRBD2 matching 8 bases. The sequencing sample was made of naive CD8+ T cells sorted from blood. The CDR3 region is CASSLGAIAGPETQYF. CDR3 DNA sequence: TGTGCCAGCAGCTTAGGGGCGATAGCGGGGCCGGAGACCCAGTACTTC.